This TCR beta chain was sequenced for a study of monozygotic twins with inflammatory bowel disease. General observations from the study: Twins classed as concordant or discordant showed no difference in repertoire similarity, possibly from limited power.

As concerns this clonotype: Its antigen is unidentified.

PCR of TCRalpha and TCRbeta cDNA was nested, with two rounds of approximately 16 and 10 cycles. TCRdb reworked the 5' RACE reads into one entry per CDR3 protein, no DNA. The sample data list approximately 160,000 distinct CDR3 sequences. The germline V gene encodes CDR1 SGHTA and CDR2 FQGNSA. The CDR3 spans 17 residues. The chain is built from TRBV7-2 and TRBJ1-5; TCRdb designates TRBD1, a call that cannot be tested without DNA. The specimen was blood. This TCR was sampled from a human donor with ulcerative colitis or Crohn's disease, or a healthy co-twin of an affected twin (not recorded which). The CDR3 region is CASSSGAVSRVDQPQHF. The whole variable domain, filled in from reference TRBV7-2 and TRBJ1-5, reads GAGVSQSPSNKVTEKGKDVELRCDPISGHTALYWYRQSLGQGLEFLIYFQGNSAPDKSGLPSDRFSAERTGGSVSTLTIQRTQQEDSAVYLCASSSGAVSRVDQPQHFGDGTRLSIL.